A single sample is the source of the 25 T cell receptor beta chains below, sequenced in a study of cytomegalovirus exposure and HLA in healthy donors (dated 2017 in TCRdb). The method was the immunoSEQ multiplex PCR assay. For the multiplex PCR, a mixture combining 60 forward primers for TCR Vbeta segments and 13 reverse primers for TCR Jbeta segments was used. The source is immuneACCESS, and TCRdb retained only in-frame sequences with V and J called. Part of the clones is not carried over; for the studies checked, unresolved V genes explain less than half of this, and the remainder is unexplained. The sample profile shows about 130,000 clones; approximately 80% of them were found once. 2% to 2.5% of the sample comes from the top ten. Sample: PBMCs. The receptor set was obtained from a man aged 25-45 years in good health and CMV-seronegative.

V and J are TRBV10-3 and TRBJ2-7; 7 bases agree with TRBD1. CDR1 and CDR2 (germline): ENHRY, SYGVKD. The CDR3 consists of 15 residues. V trimming: 6 bases; J trimming: 3 bases; junction bases outside the gene matches: 11. Written as DNA, the CDR3 is TGTGCCATCAGAGAACCTATGACAGGGTACTACGAGCAGTACTTC. Translation gives CAIREPMTGYYEQYF.

The chain uses TRBV28 and TRBJ1-5; perhaps TRBD1 as D (5 bases). CDR1 and CDR2 from the germline V gene are MDHEN and SYDVKM. The length of the CDR3 is 15 residues. V dropped 2 bases and J dropped 5 bases, with 13 bases sitting between them. CDR3 sequence (DNA): TGTGCCAGCAGTTTAGGGGCTTGGGGTTATCAGCCCCAGCATTTT. Translated, it gives CASSLGAWGYQPQHF. The full variable domain, with the rest looked up from reference TRBV28 and TRBJ1-5, is DVKVTQSSRYLVKRTGEKVFLECVQDMDHENMFWYRQDPGLGLRLIYFSYDVKMKEKGDIPEGYSVSREKKERFSLILESASTNQTSMYLCASSLGAWGYQPQHFGDGTRLSIL.

The chain employs TRBV11-2 and TRBJ2-7, with 10 bases identical to TRBD2. Per germline, CDR1 SGHAT and CDR2 FQNNGV. The CDR3 covers 14 residues. V lost 7 bases to trimming and J lost 4 bases; unmatched junction nucleotides: 7. The CDR3 protein is CASTEGLANYEQYF. DNA for the CDR3: TGTGCCAGCACCGAGGGACTAGCGAATTACGAGCAGTACTTC.

In its sample, this clone was seen a few times. The chain couples TRBV10-2 to TRBJ1-1, with TRBD1 matching over 7 bases. The germline CDR1 and CDR2 sequences are WSHSY and SAAADI. V shed 4 bases and J 8 bases; nucleotides not matched to a gene: 4. The CDR3 is made up of 12 amino acids. CDR3 loop: CASSGTTGEAFF. The CDR3 DNA follows: TGCGCCAGCAGTGGCACGACAGGGGAAGCTTTCTTT.

The chain is built from TRBV6-4 and TRBJ1-1; no clear D gene. V gave up 6 bases and J gave up 7 bases, with 15 bases separating them. The CDR3 spans 13 residues. The germline CDR1 and CDR2 sequences are MRHNA and SNTAGT. The CDR3 DNA reads TGTGCCAGCAGCCCGGACGGACTTAGTGAAGCTTTCTTT. Translation gives CASSPDGLSEAFF.

The sample holds one count of this clone. This chain links TRBV27 with TRBJ2-3; weak D call: TRBD2 (6 bases). The CDR3 sequence is 17 residues long. V lost 3 bases to trimming and J lost 1 base, with 17 bases between them. In germline, CDR1 is MNHEY, CDR2 SMNVEV (reference sequence). DNA for the CDR3: TGTGCCAGCAGTTTCAGAGCGGGTGGGCCTCGCACAGATACGCAGTATTTT. This codes for CASSFRAGGPRTDTQYF.

The chain joins TRBV13 to TRBJ2-4; TRBD2 matches 8 bases. V was pared by 0 bases and J by 1 base, with 2 bases of the junction left unmatched. Per germline, CDR1 PRHDT and CDR2 FYEKMQ (reference sequence). This CDR3 is 16 amino acids long. The chain's CDR3 is CASSLGRGGAKNIQYF. The CDR3 bases are TGTGCCAGCAGCTTAGGCCGGGGGGGGGCCAAAAACATTCAGTACTTC.

The rearrangement uses TRBV9 and TRBJ2-1; D may be TRBD2 (7 bases). The germline gives CDR1 SGDLS, CDR2 YYNGEE. This CDR3 has 16 residues. Trimming cost V 5 bases and J 7 bases, with 22 bases left between them. The CDR3 loop reads CASSGGGFLLKNEQFF. DNA of the CDR3: TGTGCCAGCAGTGGGGGGGGCTTCCTGCTTAAAAATGAGCAGTTCTTC. The full variable domain, its missing parts supplied by reference TRBV9 and TRBJ2-1, is DSGVTQTPKHLITATGQRVTLRCSPRSGDLSVYWYQQSLDQGLQFLIQYYNGEERAKGNILERFSAQQFPDLHSELNLSSLELGDSALYFCASSGGGFLLKNEQFFGPGTRLTVL.

A word on this clone: Distinct nucleotide sequences in the sample also encode this CDR3. This chain uses TRBV6-1 with TRBJ2-7, with TRBD1 matching over 7 bases. Germline values: CDR1 MNHNS, CDR2 SASEGT. The V segment lost 10 bases and the J segment 6 bases; nucleotides outside the gene matches: 9. This CDR3 has 12 amino acids. For the CDR3, the DNA is TGTGCCACCAGAGCCTCAGGGGGCGAGCAGTACTTC. Its protein product is CATRASGGEQYF.

This chain joins TRBV6-4 and TRBJ2-3, with no clear D. Between the trimmed V and J ends, which lost 6 bases and 2 bases, there was a span of 9 bases. The CDR3 runs 13 residues. Looked up from germline, CDR1 is MRHNA and CDR2 is SNTAGT. CDR3 sequence reads: CASSSQVTDTQYF. CDR3 sequence (DNA): TGTGCCAGCAGCTCGCAGGTCACAGATACGCAGTATTTT.

This chain connects TRBV28 to TRBJ2-3; the match to TRBD2 covers 7 bases. The ends lost 6 bases at V and 0 bases at J; junction bases unmatched: 9. The length of the CDR3 is 16 residues. Germline V gene sequence: CDR1 MDHEN, CDR2 SYDVKM. CDR3 region: CASREGGTYSTDTQYF. The CDR3 coding sequence is TGTGCCAGCAGGGAGGGAGGGACGTACAGCACAGATACGCAGTATTTT.

The chain combines TRBV10-3 with TRBJ1-5, with D unclear. The CDR3 length is 14 residues. Deletions cut 0 bases from V and 4 bases from J, with 7 bases between. Germline CDR1 is ENHRY and CDR2 is SYGVKD. CDR3 amino acids: CAISESTRNQPQHF. The CDR3, as DNA: TGTGCCATCAGTGAGTCTACCCGGAATCAGCCCCAGCATTTT.

The rearrangement links TRBV7-9 to TRBJ2-1, with 11 bases lining up with TRBD2. The germline gives CDR1 SEHNR, CDR2 FQNEAQ (reference sequence). J lost 3 bases, V lost 5 bases, and 6 bases had no gene match. The CDR3 loop spans 16 amino acids. CDR3 nucleotides: TGTGCCAGCAGCCCTAGGACTAGCGGGCACTACAATGAGCAGTTCTTC. Translated, it gives CASSPRTSGHYNEQFF. Full variable domain (outside the CDR3, taken from reference TRBV7-9 and TRBJ2-1): DTGVSQNPRHKITKRGQNVTFRCDPISEHNRLYWYRQTLGQGPEFLTYFQNEAQLEKSRLLSDRFSAERPKGSFSTLEIQRTEQGDSAMYLCASSPRTSGHYNEQFFGPGTRLTVL.

V usage is TRBV28 and J usage is TRBJ1-2, with D perhaps matching TRBD1 (6 bases). The germline V gene encodes CDR1 MDHEN and CDR2 SYDVKM. The V gene lost 7 bases and the J gene lost 8 bases, with 23 bases spanning the gap. This CDR3 region has 15 residues. The CDR3 nucleotides read TGTGCCAGCACCTCGGGGGGGGCAGGGTGGCCCGGCTACACCTTC. Translating it yields CASTSGGAGWPGYTF.

V gene TRBV25-1 combines with J gene TRBJ1-2; D is possibly TRBD1 (5 bases). Germline lookup yields CDR1 MGHDK and CDR2 SYGVNS. V was trimmed by 3 bases and J by 4 bases, leaving 18 bases between them. The CDR3 length is 16 residues. CDR3 in amino acids: CASSESTVKTIYGYTF. DNA of the CDR3: TGTGCCAGCAGTGAGTCGACAGTGAAGACGATCTATGGCTACACCTTC.

The V and J genes are TRBV2 and TRBJ2-7; tentatively, D is TRBD2 (5 bases). V was shortened by 3 bases and J by 0 bases, with 12 bases between the two germline ends. The CDR3 is made up of 15 amino acids. Germline lookup yields CDR1 SNHLY and CDR2 FYNNEI. CDR3 loop: CASSDPSRRSYEQYF. In DNA form, the CDR3 reads TGTGCCAGCAGTGACCCTAGCCGTCGCTCCTACGAGCAGTACTTC.

This sequence joins TRBV21-1 and TRBJ2-5; TRBD2 is the table's D call, not checked against the DNA. TRBV21-1 has pseudogene status. The CDR3 has 21 amino acids. The CDR3 sequence: CASSRGVAWTSGMRAQETQYF. In nucleotides, the CDR3 is TGTGCCAGCAGCAGGGGGGTGGCATGGACTAGCGGGATGAGGGCGCAAGAGACCCAGTACTTC.

This chain links TRBV28 with TRBJ2-1; TRBD1 might be the D (6 bases). V lost 4 bases and J 8 bases, leaving 21 bases between the germline ends. Germline V CDR1 and CDR2: MDHEN, SYDVKM. The CDR3 covers 16 residues. CDR3 loop: CASSSRTALTFDEQFF. The CDR3 nucleotides read TGTGCCAGCAGTTCCAGGACAGCTCTTACATTCGATGAGCAGTTCTTC.

The J gene is TRBJ1-2, the V gene TRBV27, with D tentatively TRBD1 (6 bases). This CDR3 region has 15 residues. Per the germline V gene, CDR1 is MNHEY and CDR2 is SMNVEV (reference sequence). V shed 4 bases and J shed 1 base, with 13 bases lying between them. In DNA, the CDR3 is TGTGCCAGCAGTTCCGGGACAATCTTTAACTATGGCTACACCTTC. This translates into CASSSGTIFNYGYTF.

The chain employs TRBV27 and TRBJ2-7; TRBD2 aligns across 9 bases. This CDR3 has 15 residues. V trimming: 4 bases; J trimming: 6 bases; junction bases outside the gene matches: 10. Looked up from germline, CDR1 is MNHEY and CDR2 is SMNVEV (reference sequence). The chain's CDR3 is CASSYFSGRKSEQYF. In DNA form, the CDR3 reads TGTGCCAGCAGTTATTTTAGCGGGAGAAAAAGCGAGCAGTACTTC.

The chain combines TRBV25-1 with TRBJ2-7, with TRBD1 identical over 8 bases. With V trimmed by 7 bases and J by 4 bases, 9 bases remained unmatched. The CDR3 totals 14 residues. Germline V lookup: CDR1 MGHDK, CDR2 SYGVNS. The CDR3 spells CASMAQGAQYEQYF. The CDR3 DNA is TGTGCCAGCATGGCGCAGGGGGCTCAGTACGAGCAGTACTTC.

Comment on this clone: Other DNA sequences within the sample encode an identical CDR3. V and J are TRBV30 and TRBJ1-3; no clear D. The V end was cut by 3 bases, the J end by 0 bases, with 9 bases between. Germline assignment: CDR1 GTSNPN and CDR2 SVGIG (reference sequence). This CDR3 has 14 residues. CDR3 DNA: TGTGCCTGGAGGGGCCTTAGCTCTGGAAACACCATATATTTT. Encoded protein: CAWRGLSSGNTIYF.

V is TRBV10-2 and J is TRBJ1-4; unclear D gene. Germline CDR1 WSHSY, CDR2 SAAADI. The CDR3 consists of 13 residues. In DNA, the CDR3 is TGCGGTTCTCGGAGTGCAACTAATGAAAAACTGTTTTTT. Protein product: CGSRSATNEKLFF.

The chain combines TRBV30 with TRBJ1-2; no clear D gene. The CDR3 is made up of 12 amino acids. Trimming cost V 6 bases and J 2 bases, with 10 bases left between them. Germline V gives CDR1 GTSNPN, CDR2 SVGIG (reference sequence). CDR3 amino acids: CACQRGNYGYTF. CDR3 sequence (DNA): TGTGCCTGCCAGAGAGGGAACTATGGCTACACCTTC.

The chain carries TRBV18 and TRBJ2-1, with 10 nucleotides matching TRBD2. Per germline, CDR1 KGHSH and CDR2 LQKENI. Germline trimming cut 5 bases from V and 8 bases from J; bases unmatched to any gene: 21. This CDR3 is built from 19 residues. CDR3 sequence reads: CASSSLRLAGVRQSHEQFF. DNA of the CDR3: TGTGCCAGCTCATCCCTCCGGCTAGCGGGAGTACGTCAAAGCCATGAGCAGTTCTTC.